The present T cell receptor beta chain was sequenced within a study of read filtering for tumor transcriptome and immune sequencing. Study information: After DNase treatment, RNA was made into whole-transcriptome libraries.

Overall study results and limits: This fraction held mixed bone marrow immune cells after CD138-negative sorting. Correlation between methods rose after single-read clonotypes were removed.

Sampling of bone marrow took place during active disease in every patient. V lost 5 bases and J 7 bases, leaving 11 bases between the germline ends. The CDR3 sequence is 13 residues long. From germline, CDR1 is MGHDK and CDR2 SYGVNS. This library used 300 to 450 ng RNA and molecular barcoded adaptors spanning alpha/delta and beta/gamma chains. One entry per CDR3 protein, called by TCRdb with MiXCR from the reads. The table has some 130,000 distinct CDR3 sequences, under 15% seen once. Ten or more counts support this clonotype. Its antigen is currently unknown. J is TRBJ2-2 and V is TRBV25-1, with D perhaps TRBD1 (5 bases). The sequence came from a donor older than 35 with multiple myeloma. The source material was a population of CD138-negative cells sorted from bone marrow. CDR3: CASSLVQDGELFF. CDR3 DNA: TGTGCCAGCAGTTTGGTACAGGACGGGGAGCTGTTTTTT.